The 5 T cell receptor beta chains below were found in one sample sequenced in a study of T cells in localized non-small cell lung cancer. Sequencing used immunoSEQ multiplex PCR; TCRdb keeps in-frame clones, though not all of them. The data hold tens of thousands of clones, with approximately 85% observed a single time. The material sequenced was peripheral blood, taken before any cancer treatment. The receptors originated from a man between 40 and 69 years old with stage I lung adenocarcinoma.

About this clone itself: Its ends do not fully match the called genes, so a read error is possible. The V call is TRBV6-5, the J call TRBJ2-1, with 14 bases lining up with TRBD2. This CDR3 region has 14 residues. The germline gives CDR1 MNHEY, CDR2 SVGAGI. CDR3 DNA: TGTGCCAGCAACGACGGGGGGACTAGCGGGAGAAAGATCTTC. As protein: CASNDGGTSGRKIF.

J is TRBJ1-1 and V is TRBV30; D not resolved. The CDR3 loop spans 13 amino acids. Germline CDR1 reads GTSNPN; CDR2 reads SVGIG (reference sequence). V lost 5 bases to trimming and J lost 1 base, with 11 bases between them. CDR3 bases: TGTGCCTGGGCTCTAGGGCCGAACACTGAAGCTTTCTTT. Amino acid sequence: CAWALGPNTEAFF. Full variable domain (outside the CDR3, taken from reference TRBV30 and TRBJ1-1): SQTIHQWPATLVQPVGSPLSLECTVEGTSNPNLYWYRQAAGRGLQLLFYSVGIGQISSEVPQNLSASRPQDRQFILSSKKLLLSDSGFYLCAWALGPNTEAFFGQGTRLTVV.

The chain has TRBV29-1 and TRBJ2-1; 7 bases agree with TRBD2. The ends lost 6 bases at V and 2 bases at J; junction bases unmatched: 1. This CDR3 has 12 amino acids. Germline V gene lookup returns CDR1 SQVTM and CDR2 ANQGSEA. CDR3 protein: CSVGRPYNEQFF. CDR3 sequence (DNA): TGCAGCGTCGGGAGGCCCTACAATGAGCAGTTCTTC.

In this sample, this clone turned up once. The J gene is TRBJ2-5, the V gene TRBV2; D is uncertain. In germline, CDR1 is SNHLY, CDR2 FYNNEI. The V end was cut by 7 bases, the J end by 3 bases, with 12 bases between. The CDR3 runs to 13 residues. CDR3 sequence reads: CASTSDGKETQYF. The CDR3 nucleotides are TGTGCCAGCACCTCGGACGGAAAAGAGACCCAGTACTTC.

CDR3 residues: CASSSAGTGGLPLHF. Here the CDR3 DNA reads TGCGCCAGCAGTTCAGCCGGGACAGGGGGCTTACCCCTCCACTTT. The gene calls are TRBV5-1 and TRBJ1-6; 12 positions match TRBD1. The CDR3 is 15 amino acids. Germline trimming cut 5 bases from V and 12 bases from J; bases unmatched to any gene: 9. Germline values: CDR1 SGHRS, CDR2 YFSETQ.